This T cell receptor beta chain was retrieved from a study of Tregs in tolerant kidney transplant recipients. CDR3 length: 13 amino acids. Trimming cost V 4 bases and J 12 bases; bases outside gene matches: 4. Germline V gene data show CDR1 as MDHEN and CDR2 as SYDVKM. A remark on this clone: Its antigen remains unknown.

Study outcomes and limitations: Activated donor B cell expansion appeared to reveal the most relevant donor-specific TCRbeta repertoire.

Data came from immunoSEQ multiplex PCR; TCRdb stores just in-frame clones and leaves some out. The data contain 84,000 or so clones, under 95% of them seen just once; the ten biggest clones take up around 1.5%. The nonmyeloablative bone marrow transplants came from related graft donors, with transient mixed chimerism. The chain recombines TRBV28 with TRBJ2-1; 12 nucleotides match TRBD2. The receptor's source is a human patient who received a combined kidney and bone marrow transplant. Some of the T cells might come from the graft donor. The source material was CD4+ T cells from blood (PBMCs), sampled 12 months after the transplant. The CDR3 DNA is TGTGCCAGCAGTTCACTAGCGGGAGGACGGCAGTTCTTC. The encoded protein is CASSSLAGGRQFF. The full variable domain, completed using reference TRBV28 and TRBJ2-1, is DVKVTQSSRYLVKRTGEKVFLECVQDMDHENMFWYRQDPGLGLRLIYFSYDVKMKEKGDIPEGYSVSREKKERFSLILESASTNQTSMYLCASSSLAGGRQFFGPGTRLTVL.